The sequence of this T cell receptor (beta chain) was determined in a study of CD8 T cells in Susac syndrome. TCR beta was sequenced from blood CD8+ and CD4+ T cells. Stable or active relapsing-remitting multiple sclerosis, untreated and meeting revised McDonald criteria, defined the controls. Negative magnetic isolation gave CD8+ and CD4+ cells; FACS enriched CD8+ TEMRA. Reverse transcription of about 0.45 to 1 ug RNA was carried out with random hexamers. MiXCR, applied by TCRdb to the immunoSEQ multiplex PCR reads, yields one record per CDR3 protein. The table records hundreds of thousands of distinct CDR3 sequences, about 85% of them present only once. The CDR3 has 11 residues. V lost 8 bases and J lost 7; bases outside the gene matches: 3. Per germline, CDR1 PRHDT and CDR2 FYEKMQ (reference sequence).

Material for sequencing was CD8+ T cells from PBMCs. The V gene is TRBV13, the J gene TRBJ1-1; TRBD1 matches 8 bases. The clonotype comes from a human donor with multiple sclerosis. CDR3 region: CASRTGNEAFF. The CDR3 DNA reads as TGTGCCAGCCGGACAGGGAATGAAGCTTTCTTT.